This T cell receptor (beta chain) stems from a study of cytomegalovirus exposure and HLA in healthy donors. Whole-study findings and limits: Overall, 164 TCR beta chains were annotated as cytomegalovirus-associated. That first-cohort TCR clusters tended to co-occur in the approximately 110 validation repertoires was found in a later analysis. In vitro testing confirmed a few CMV-associated chains as specific for CMV antigens.

CDR1 is SGHTA and CDR2 is FQGNSA in the germline V gene. This CDR3 comprises 15 residues. Trimming removed 1 base at V and 1 base at J, with 11 bases between. While the first cohort had 600 to 800 subjects, the donors belonged to the separate validation cohort of roughly 120 subjects. The assay was immunoSEQ multiplex PCR, and TCRdb's table has in-frame clones only and misses some. In the table there are about 170,000 clones, around nine tenths of which are singletons. In regard to this clone: Its cognate antigen is unknown.

The chain combines TRBV7-2 with TRBJ2-7; D is perhaps TRBD2 (6 bases). The sample comprised PBMCs. This receptor was taken from a woman under 40 in good health and CMV-seronegative. This chain's CDR3 is CASSLVWAGSYEQYF. In DNA, the CDR3 is TGTGCCAGCAGCTTAGTCTGGGCGGGGTCCTACGAGCAGTACTTC.